This record covers a single TCR beta chain. Profiled with immunoSEQ multiplex PCR; TCRdb holds only in-frame clones, not every one. This table holds about 380,000 clones, over 75% found once. This specimen comes from a study of blood T cell repertoires in COVID-19. Study overall: Nucleic acid was either cDNA or gDNA, and it came from T cells, B-cell-depleted T cells, or PBMCs.

The ends were cut back, 5 bases at V and 5 bases at J, with 18 bases in the middle. The V gene's germline CDR1 is SNHLY and CDR2 FYNNEI. The CDR3 is made up of 15 amino acids. Participant ages covered about 18 to 95 years across 24 US areas. Participant-given clinical history determined each cohort assignment. The V and J genes are TRBV2 and TRBJ1-1; possible D gene TRBD1, 5 bases. This receptor was obtained from a woman in her twenties or thirties who had recovered from COVID-19. The sample consisted of PBMCs or T cells enriched from blood (not recorded which). This CDR3 is CASSPTGGVGTEAFF. CDR3 bases: TGTGCCAGCAGTCCTACGGGGGGGGTAGGAACTGAAGCTTTCTTT.